These 7 T cell receptor beta chains originate from one sample sequenced in a study of cytomegalovirus exposure and HLA in healthy donors. Clones were read by immunoSEQ multiplex PCR, and TCRdb kept only the in-frame ones, dropping some. The data show roughly 98,000 clones, 87% seen once. The sequencing input was PBMCs. The source is a man aged 18 to 29 in good health and CMV-seropositive.

This clone has a single count. This chain connects TRBV11-2 to TRBJ2-7; a possible D gene is TRBD2 (6 bases). V lost 4 bases and J 2 bases, leaving 18 bases between the germline ends. Germline CDR1 SGHAT, CDR2 FQNNGV. CDR3 length: 16 amino acids. DNA of the CDR3: TGTGCCAGCAGCTGGGCCGTAGCTAGCGAACCCTACGAGCAGTACTTC. Translated, it gives CASSWAVASEPYEQYF. Supplemented by reference TRBV11-2 and TRBJ2-7, the full variable domain reads EAGVAQSPRYKIIEKRQSVAFWCNPISGHATLYWYQQILGQGPKLLIQFQNNGVVDDSQLPKDRFSAERLKGVDSTLKIQPAKLEDSAVYLCASSWAVASEPYEQYFGPGTRLTVT.

This clone was recorded once. The CDR3 loop is CASSNTGKQPQHF. CDR3 coding DNA: TGTGCCAGTAGTAACACAGGGAAGCAGCCCCAGCATTTT. V usage is TRBV19 and J usage is TRBJ1-5, with D possibly being TRBD1 (6 bases). The CDR3 length is 13 residues. CDR1 and CDR2 from the germline V gene are LNHDA and SQIVND (reference sequence). The V and J ends lost 4 bases and 7 bases respectively, with 11 bases between them.

In its sample, this clone was seen a few times. This chain links TRBV9 with TRBJ1-3; D might be TRBD1 (5 bases). Germline assignment: CDR1 SGDLS and CDR2 YYNGEE. V lost 2 bases and J 2 bases, leaving 8 bases between the germline ends. The CDR3 runs to 14 residues. The CDR3 region has the DNA TGTGCCAGCAGCGTTGACAGAGCTGGAAACACCATATATTTT. It yields the protein CASSVDRAGNTIYF.

The rearrangement joins TRBV6-5 to TRBJ2-4; tentatively, D is TRBD1 (7 bases). The V gene lost 5 bases and the J gene lost 7 bases, with 12 bases spanning the gap. Germline V CDR1 and CDR2: MNHEY, SVGAGI. This CDR3 is 13 amino acids long. CDR3 in DNA: TGTGCCAGCAGTCCGCAGGGGGGCAACATTCAGTACTTC. This encodes CASSPQGGNIQYF.

The rearrangement uses TRBV5-4 and TRBJ2-7; tentative D call: TRBD1 (5 bases). This CDR3 is 13 amino acids long. V was clipped by 4 bases and J by 3 bases, with 11 bases between them. The germline V gene has CDR1 SGHNT and CDR2 YYREEE (reference sequence). The CDR3 DNA is TGTGCCAGCAGCAAGGCAGGGTTCTACGAGCAGTACTTC. Residues: CASSKAGFYEQYF. The full variable domain, completed using reference TRBV5-4 and TRBJ2-7, is ETGVTQSPTHLIKTRGQQVTLRCSSQSGHNTVSWYQQALGQGPQFIFQYYREEENGRGNFPPRFSGLQFPNYSSELNVNALELDDSALYLCASSKAGFYEQYFGPGTRLTVT.

The chain joins TRBV27 to TRBJ2-7, with D perhaps TRBD1 (7 bases). V was trimmed by 3 bases and J by 0 bases, leaving 12 bases between them. The CDR3 consists of 15 residues. In germline, CDR1 is MNHEY, CDR2 SMNVEV (reference sequence). The CDR3: CASSFEQGGSYEQYF. For the CDR3, the DNA is TGTGCCAGCAGTTTTGAGCAGGGGGGCTCCTACGAGCAGTACTTC.

The V gene is TRBV19, the J gene TRBJ1-1; no definite D call. V lost 4 bases to trimming and J lost 4 bases, with 13 bases between them. CDR1 LNHDA and CDR2 SQIVND come from the germline V gene (reference sequence). The CDR3 totals 14 residues. The CDR3 protein is CASSKVSSATEAFF. CDR3 coding DNA: TGTGCCAGTAGTAAGGTGTCGAGCGCCACTGAAGCTTTCTTT.